This passage covers 13 T cell receptor beta chains from one sample sequenced in a study of vaccination effects on CD4 cells after COVID-19. Viral peptide pools were used in the ViraFEST assay to expand antigen-specific CD4+ T cells, and sequencing came afterward. Culture lasted 10 days before CD4+ T cell isolation. Vaccine recipients had no previous SARS-CoV-2 infection; their nucleocapsid antibodies were negative. Only in-frame clones appear in the TCRdb table, and some are missing; sequencing was by immunoSEQ multiplex PCR. The data show 50,000 to 60,000 clones, with more than 60% seen just once and around 19% held by the top ten. These TCRs' antigens remain unknown. Material: CD4+ T cells from PBMCs cultured with SARS-CoV-2 spike peptides, obtained before COVID-19 vaccination. These receptors were obtained from a human donor who received a COVID-19 vaccine.

The chain has TRBV6-5 and TRBJ2-5; D gene uncertain. The CDR3 is 12 residues long. V was trimmed by 5 bases and J by 5 bases, leaving 9 bases between them. CDR1 and CDR2 from the germline V gene are MNHEY and SVGAGI. In DNA form, the CDR3 reads TGTGCCAGCAGTCACGAATCGGAGACCCAGTACTTC. Translated, it gives CASSHESETQYF.

The chain uses TRBV5-6 and TRBJ1-2, with 8 bases identical to TRBD1. The CDR3 sequence is 18 residues long. Looked up from germline, CDR1 is SGHDT and CDR2 is YYEEEE. V lost 5 bases to trimming and J lost 8 bases; unmatched junction nucleotides: 23. This CDR3 reads CASSPNGLTGASLWGYTF. In DNA, the CDR3 is TGTGCCAGCAGTCCAAACGGCCTGACAGGGGCCTCTCTTTGGGGCTACACCTTC.

This chain links TRBV5-1 with TRBJ1-4; D is ambiguous. The V gene lost 0 bases and the J gene lost 8 bases, with 11 bases spanning the gap. There are 14 residues in the CDR3. Germline V gene data show CDR1 as SGHRS and CDR2 as YFSETQ. The CDR3 coding sequence is TGCGCCAGCAGCTTGGACGGGCTTGGGGAAAAACTGTTTTTT. Translating gives CASSLDGLGEKLFF.

The J gene is TRBJ1-2, the V gene TRBV5-5, with 8 bases identical to TRBD1. Germline V gene data show CDR1 as SGHKS and CDR2 as YYEKEE (reference sequence). With 0 bases clipped from V and 2 bases from J, the junction kept 3 bases outside the gene matches. The CDR3 runs 15 residues. In DNA form, the CDR3 reads TGTGCCAGCAGCTTGGCGGCAGGGGGCAACTATGGCTACACCTTC. Residues: CASSLAAGGNYGYTF. Full variable domain (missing parts from reference TRBV5-5 and TRBJ1-2): DAGVTQSPTHLIKTRGQQVTLRCSPISGHKSVSWYQQVLGQGPQFIFQYYEKEERGRGNFPDRFSARQFPNYSSELNVNALLLGDSALYLCASSLAAGGNYGYTFGSGTRLTVV.

The rearrangement joins TRBV27 to TRBJ2-3, with D possibly matching TRBD1 (5 bases). The CDR3 covers 15 residues. Germline V gene sequence: CDR1 MNHEY, CDR2 SMNVEV (reference sequence). V was shortened by 1 base and J by 2 bases, with 10 bases between the two germline ends. CDR3 sequence reads: CASSLWGRPTDTQYF. As DNA, the CDR3 is TGTGCCAGCAGTTTATGGGGCAGACCCACAGATACGCAGTATTTT.

The rearrangement links TRBV5-1 to TRBJ2-2; a weak D match, TRBD2 (7 bases). Germline V gene lookup returns CDR1 SGHRS and CDR2 YFSETQ. The CDR3 is 17 residues long. The germline V and J ends were trimmed by 4 bases and 2 bases, with 18 bases remaining between them. The CDR3 DNA follows: TGCGCCAGCAGCCTGGGAACGGGGGGCCCCAACACCGGGGAGCTGTTTTTT. This codes for CASSLGTGGPNTGELFF.

This chain connects TRBV28 to TRBJ2-5; D may be TRBD1 (5 bases). The CDR3 has 14 residues. The germline CDR1 and CDR2 sequences are MDHEN and SYDVKM. The V and J ends lost 4 bases and 5 bases respectively, with 14 bases between them. The CDR3 spells CASSSHQGGETQYF. The CDR3 DNA is TGTGCCAGCAGTTCGCATCAGGGTGGCGAGACCCAGTACTTC.

This clone was recorded once. The chain couples TRBV6-2 or TRBV6-3 to TRBJ2-7; D is ambiguous. CDR1 and CDR2 (germline): MNHEY, SVGEGT. V was clipped by 6 bases and J by 8 bases, with 17 bases between them. The CDR3 consists of 13 residues. This CDR3 is CASSSGPSVKQYF. DNA of the CDR3: TGTGCCAGCAGCTCCGGACCGTCCGTCAAGCAGTACTTC.

V usage is TRBV4-2 and J usage is TRBJ2-5; possibly TRBD1 for D (6 bases). The V and J ends lost 2 bases and 6 bases respectively, with 13 bases between them. Germline CDR1 reads LGHNA; CDR2 reads YNFKEQ. CDR3 length equals 14 residues. CDR3 DNA sequence: TGTGCCAGCAGCCAACAGGGGTTTGGGAAGACCCAGTACTTC. Translated: CASSQQGFGKTQYF.

The chain employs TRBV5-5 and TRBJ1-2; 8 nucleotides agree with TRBD1. The CDR3 extends over 12 amino acids. V shed 4 bases and J 7 bases; nucleotides not matched to a gene: 3. Germline CDR1 SGHKS, CDR2 YYEKEE (reference sequence). CDR3 sequence reads: CASSPGQGGYTF. DNA of the CDR3: TGTGCCAGCAGCCCCGGACAGGGTGGCTACACCTTC.

This clone was found a few times. The chain combines TRBV5-6 with TRBJ1-4; possibly TRBD1 for D (5 bases). Germline V lookup: CDR1 SGHDT, CDR2 YYEEEE. The CDR3 length is 16 residues. V lost 6 bases, J lost 6 bases, and 21 bases lay in between. This chain's CDR3 is CASTSLLVRGDEKLFF. CDR3 nucleotide sequence: TGTGCCAGCACCTCCTTATTGGTGCGGGGGGATGAAAAACTGTTTTTT.

This sequence joins TRBV5-1 and TRBJ2-1, with TRBD2 as a possible D gene (5 bases). Between the trimmed V and J ends, which lost 4 bases and 7 bases, there was a span of 21 bases. Germline V gene sequence: CDR1 SGHRS, CDR2 YFSETQ. This CDR3 comprises 16 residues. CDR3 sequence: CASSLSLTEARNEQFF. CDR3 sequence (DNA): TGCGCCAGCAGCCTATCTCTTACGGAGGCCAGAAATGAGCAGTTCTTC.

The V and J genes are TRBV6-5 and TRBJ2-3; D is possibly TRBD2 (5 bases). The germline V and J ends were trimmed by 7 bases and 1 base, with 12 bases remaining between them. The CDR3 totals 14 residues. The germline gives CDR1 MNHEY, CDR2 SVGAGI. The CDR3 is CASKGQEGTDTQYF. The CDR3 region has the DNA TGTGCCAGCAAGGGCCAGGAGGGCACAGATACGCAGTATTTT.